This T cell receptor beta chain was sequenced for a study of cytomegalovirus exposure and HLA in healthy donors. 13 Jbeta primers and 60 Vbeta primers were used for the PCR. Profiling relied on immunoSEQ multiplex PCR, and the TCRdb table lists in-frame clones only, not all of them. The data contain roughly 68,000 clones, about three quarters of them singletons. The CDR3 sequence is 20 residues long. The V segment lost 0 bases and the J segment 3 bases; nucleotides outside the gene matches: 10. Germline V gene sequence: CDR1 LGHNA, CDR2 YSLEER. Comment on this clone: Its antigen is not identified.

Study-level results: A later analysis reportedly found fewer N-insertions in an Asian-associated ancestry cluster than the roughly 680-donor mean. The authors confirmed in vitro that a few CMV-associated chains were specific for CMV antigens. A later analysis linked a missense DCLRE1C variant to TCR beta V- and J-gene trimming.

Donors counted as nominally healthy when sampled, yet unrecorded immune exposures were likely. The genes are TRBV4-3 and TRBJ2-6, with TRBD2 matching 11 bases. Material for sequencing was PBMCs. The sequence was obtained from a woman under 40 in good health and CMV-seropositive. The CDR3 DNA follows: TGCGCCAGCAGCCAAGACCCGGCGGGACTAGCGGTTCGTGGGGCCAACGTCCTGACTTTC. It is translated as CASSQDPAGLAVRGANVLTF.